These 5 T cell receptor beta chains came from one sample sequenced in a study of T cells in Graves' hyperthyroidism and ophthalmopathy. RNA transcripts gave rise to amplified TCR beta CDR3 regions. The HTBI primer set was used in a first-round RT-PCR of the TCR CDR3. MiXCR, applied by TCRdb to the multiplex PCR reads, yields one record per CDR3 protein. The sample contains 380,000 or so distinct CDR3 sequences, roughly 13% of which appear only once. Sequencing used blood. The receptors were gathered from a man between 25 and 39 years old with Graves' hyperthyroidism that later progressed to Graves' ophthalmopathy.

This clonotype was seen many times. The chain has TRBV12-3 or TRBV12-4 and TRBJ1-1; D is ambiguous. V was pared by 9 bases and J by 5 bases, with 16 bases between. This CDR3 spans 13 amino acids. CDR3: CASFWTAGTEAFF. The CDR3 region has the DNA TGTGCCAGTTTTTGGACGGCGGGAACTGAAGCTTTCTTT.

This clonotype has ten or more counts. The chain couples TRBV7-2 to TRBJ2-3; D is undetermined. CDR1 is SGHTA, CDR2 FQGNSA, per germline. CDR3 length equals 13 residues. Trimming removed 5 bases from V and 2 bases from J, with 8 bases in between. The chain's CDR3 is CASSRTHTDTQYF. Written as DNA, the CDR3 is TGTGCCAGCAGCCGGACCCACACAGATACGCAGTATTTT.

This sequence joins TRBV30 and TRBJ1-1, with D tentatively TRBD1 (6 bases). Germline values: CDR1 GTSNPN, CDR2 SVGIG (reference sequence). The CDR3 spans 14 residues. V was shortened by 3 bases and J by 6 bases, with 17 bases between the two germline ends. The CDR3 region has the DNA TGTGCCTGGAGAGTCGACAGGAGGGGTGCTGAAGCTTTCTTT. Amino acid sequence: CAWRVDRRGAEAFF.

This clonotype was counted ten times or more. The rearrangement links TRBV12-3 or TRBV12-4 to TRBJ1-5; D remains ambiguous. This CDR3 region has 16 residues. Trimming took 0 bases from V and 4 from J, leaving 13 bases between them. This CDR3 is CASSLALPWANQPQHF. The CDR3 coding sequence is TGTGCCAGCAGTTTAGCGCTGCCATGGGCTAATCAGCCCCAGCATTTT.

The table lists this clonotype with many counts. The V gene is TRBV5-1, the J gene TRBJ1-3; D gene uncertain. The CDR3 covers 14 residues. V was pared by 0 bases and J by 2 bases, with 6 bases between. CDR1 and CDR2 (germline): SGHRS, YFSETQ. This CDR3 reads CASSLGSPGNTIYF. CDR3 DNA sequence: TGCGCCAGCAGCTTGGGCAGTCCTGGAAACACCATATATTTT.